The T cell receptor beta chain under discussion was sequenced for a study of cytomegalovirus exposure and HLA in healthy donors. Study-level results: Later genetic work tied a missense DCLRE1C variant to beta-chain V and J trimming. Researchers reported in a later analysis that common viral pathogens appeared linked to several top clusters. The authors reported that TCR beta sequences could predict HLA-A and HLA-B alleles. These predictions were accurate for most subjects in the first cohort.

In regard to this clone: What it binds is unknown.

The PCR ran on 60 Vbeta and 13 Jbeta primers. Method: immunoSEQ multiplex PCR; TCRdb's copy keeps in-frame clones and lacks some. The table includes about 160,000 clones, more than 75% detected once. CDR1 and CDR2 (germline): MDHEN, SYDVKM. This CDR3 is built from 16 residues. Unmatched junction bases numbered 9, after V lost 6 bases and J lost 2 bases. In nominal health when sampled, donors likely had unrecorded immune exposures nonetheless. The source is a human donor in good health. The sample taken for sequencing was PBMCs. The genes are TRBV28 and TRBJ2-3; 9 positions agree with TRBD2. The CDR3, as DNA: TGTGCCAGCAGCCCCCTCCTAGCGGGAACCACAGATACGCAGTATTTT. Protein product: CASSPLLAGTTDTQYF.